The subject of this entry is one T cell receptor beta chain. Its cognate antigen is unknown. The V segment lost 4 bases and the J segment 6 bases; nucleotides outside the gene matches: 11. The germline V gene has CDR1 KGHSH and CDR2 LQKENI. The CDR3 loop spans 16 amino acids. The source of the sample is a study of cytomegalovirus exposure and HLA in healthy donors. In the study overall: The 100 to 150 validation repertoires and the approximately 630 first-cohort repertoires shared a platform, a later analysis reported.

Findings of the study overall: In vitro data verified a few CMV-associated chains as specific for CMV antigens.

Assay: immunoSEQ multiplex PCR; the TCRdb copy retains only in-frame clones and omits some. The repertoire has 150,000 to 200,000 clones, roughly nine tenths of them found once; the top ten carry roughly 5.7%. The sample consisted of PBMCs. This receptor was obtained from a woman aged 25 to 45 in good health and CMV-seronegative. The chain has TRBV18 and TRBJ2-1; 8 positions match TRBD2. The CDR3 protein is CASSLTGGGGPNEQFF. The CDR3 bases are TGTGCCAGCTCACTAACCGGAGGCGGGGGGCCCAATGAGCAGTTCTTC.